The entry that follows covers one T cell receptor beta chain sequence. The data were produced by immunoSEQ multiplex PCR, yet TCRdb's version contains in-frame clones alone and is incomplete. The table includes approximately 81,000 clones, approximately 94% detected once. The sample comes from a study of technical replicates of blood from several donors. The length of the CDR3 is 14 residues. Trimming removed 7 bases from V and 4 bases from J, with 16 bases in between. Per the germline V gene, CDR1 is LNHDA and CDR2 is SQIVND (reference sequence). This receptor was identified in a human donor in good health. The sequenced material came from T cells isolated from PBMCs. The chain uses TRBV19 and TRBJ1-1; D is unresolved. CDR3 sequence reads: CASNDQGWATEAFF. DNA of the CDR3: TGTGCCAGTAATGACCAAGGTTGGGCCACTGAAGCTTTCTTT.